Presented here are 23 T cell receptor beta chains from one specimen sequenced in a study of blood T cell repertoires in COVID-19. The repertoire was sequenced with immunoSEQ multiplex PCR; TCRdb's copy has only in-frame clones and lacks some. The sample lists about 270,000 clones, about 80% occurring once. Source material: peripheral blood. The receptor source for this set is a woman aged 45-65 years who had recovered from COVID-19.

CDR3 residues: CASSVVATGLSGELFF. In nucleotides, the CDR3 is TGTGCCAGCAGCGTAGTTGCGACAGGGCTCTCCGGGGAGCTGTTTTTT. The chain employs TRBV9 and TRBJ2-2, with 7 bases fitting TRBD1. Trimming removed 0 bases from V and 6 bases from J; junction bases left unmatched: 8. CDR1 and CDR2 from the germline V gene are SGDLS and YYNGEE. The CDR3 is 16 residues long.

The CDR3 here is CASSPWGGRTDTQYF. As DNA, the CDR3 is TGTGCCAGCAGTCCCTGGGGGGGGAGAACAGATACGCAGTATTTT. This sequence joins TRBV27 and TRBJ2-3; 7 nucleotides align to TRBD2. Germline CDR1 MNHEY, CDR2 SMNVEV (reference sequence). This CDR3 region has 15 residues. Trimming took 5 bases from V and 3 from J; bases not matched to a gene: 8.

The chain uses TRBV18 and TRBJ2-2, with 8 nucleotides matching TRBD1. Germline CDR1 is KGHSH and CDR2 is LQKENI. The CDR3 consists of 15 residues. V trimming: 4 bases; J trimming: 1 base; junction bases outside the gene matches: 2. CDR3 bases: TGTGCCAGCTCACGAGGGACAGGGAACACCGGGGAGCTGTTTTTT. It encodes CASSRGTGNTGELFF. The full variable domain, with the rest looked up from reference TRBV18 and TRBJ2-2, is NAGVMQNPRHLVRRRGQEARLRCSPMKGHSHVYWYRQLPEEGLKFMVYLQKENIIDESGMPKERFSAEFPKEGPSILRIQQVVRGDSAAYFCASSRGTGNTGELFFGEGSRLTVL.

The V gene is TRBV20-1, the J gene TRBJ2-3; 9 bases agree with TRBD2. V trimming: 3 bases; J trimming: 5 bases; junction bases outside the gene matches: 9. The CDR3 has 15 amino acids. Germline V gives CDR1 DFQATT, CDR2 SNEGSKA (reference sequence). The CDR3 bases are TGCAGTGCTAGTTCGGGCGGGGGGGCCGGAGATACGCAGTATTTT. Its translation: CSASSGGGAGDTQYF.

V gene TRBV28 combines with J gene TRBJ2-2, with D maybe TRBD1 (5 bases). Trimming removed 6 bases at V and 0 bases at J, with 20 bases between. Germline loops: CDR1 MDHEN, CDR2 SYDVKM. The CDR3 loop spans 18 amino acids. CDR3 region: CASSSWQGRESNTGELFF. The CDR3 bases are TGTGCCAGCAGCTCATGGCAGGGTAGGGAATCGAACACCGGGGAGCTGTTTTTT.

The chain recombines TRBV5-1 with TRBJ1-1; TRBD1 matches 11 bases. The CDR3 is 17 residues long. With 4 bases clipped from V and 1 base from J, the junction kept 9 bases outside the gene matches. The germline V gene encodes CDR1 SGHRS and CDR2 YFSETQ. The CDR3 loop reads CASSPRLDRGPNTEAFF. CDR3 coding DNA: TGCGCCAGCAGCCCCCGGTTGGACAGGGGGCCGAACACTGAAGCTTTCTTT.

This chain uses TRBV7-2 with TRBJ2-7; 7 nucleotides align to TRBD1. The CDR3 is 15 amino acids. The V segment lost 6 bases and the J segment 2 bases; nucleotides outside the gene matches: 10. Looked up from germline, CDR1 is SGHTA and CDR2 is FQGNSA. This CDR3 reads CASSPPTGPPYEQYF. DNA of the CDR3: TGTGCCAGCAGTCCCCCGACAGGGCCTCCCTACGAGCAGTACTTC.

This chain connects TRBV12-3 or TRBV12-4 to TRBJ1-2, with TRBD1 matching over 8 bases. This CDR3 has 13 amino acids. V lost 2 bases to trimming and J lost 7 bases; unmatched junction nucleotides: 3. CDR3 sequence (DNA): TGTGCCAGCAGTTTAAGGACAGGGTTTGGCTACACCTTC. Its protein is CASSLRTGFGYTF.

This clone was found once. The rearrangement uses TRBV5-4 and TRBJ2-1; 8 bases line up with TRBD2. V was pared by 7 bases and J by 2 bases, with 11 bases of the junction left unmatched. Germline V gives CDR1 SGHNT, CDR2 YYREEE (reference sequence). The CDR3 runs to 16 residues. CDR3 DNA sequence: TGTGCCAGCGGATCCCTAGCGGGCCTAACCTACAATGAGCAGTTCTTC. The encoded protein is CASGSLAGLTYNEQFF.

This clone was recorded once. The CDR3 nucleotides are TGTGCCAGCAGTGAACTTCGGACAGGGGTACATGCCGGGGAGCTGTTTTTT. Its translation: CASSELRTGVHAGELFF. V and J are TRBV2 and TRBJ2-2, with 9 bases fitting TRBD1. The trim removed 2 bases at V and 6 bases at J, leaving 10 bases unmatched. CDR3 length equals 17 residues. Germline loops: CDR1 SNHLY, CDR2 FYNNEI.

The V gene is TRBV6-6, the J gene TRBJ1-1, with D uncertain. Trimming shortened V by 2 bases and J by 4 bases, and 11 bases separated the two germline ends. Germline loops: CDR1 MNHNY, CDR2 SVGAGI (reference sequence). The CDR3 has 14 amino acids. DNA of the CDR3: TGTGCCAGCAGTTACGGAGAGGGAATCACTGAAGCTTTCTTT. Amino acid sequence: CASSYGEGITEAFF.

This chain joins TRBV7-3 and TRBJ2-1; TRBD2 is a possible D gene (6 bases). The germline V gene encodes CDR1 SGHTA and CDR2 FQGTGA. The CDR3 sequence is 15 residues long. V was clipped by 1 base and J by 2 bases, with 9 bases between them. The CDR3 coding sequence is TGTGCCAGCAGCTTAAGGGGGGACCCCTACAATGAGCAGTTCTTC. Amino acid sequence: CASSLRGDPYNEQFF.

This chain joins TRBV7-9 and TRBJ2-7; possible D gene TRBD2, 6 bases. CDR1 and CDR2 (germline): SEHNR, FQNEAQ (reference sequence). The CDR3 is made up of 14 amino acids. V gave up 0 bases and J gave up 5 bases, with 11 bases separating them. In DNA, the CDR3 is TGTGCCAGCAGCTTAGCGTTGGAGGGCCACGAGCAGTACTTC. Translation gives CASSLALEGHEQYF.

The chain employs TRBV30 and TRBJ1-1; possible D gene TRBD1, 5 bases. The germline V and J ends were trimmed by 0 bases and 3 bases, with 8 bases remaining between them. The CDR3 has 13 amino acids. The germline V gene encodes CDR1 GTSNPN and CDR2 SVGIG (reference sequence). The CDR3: CAWSVQAYTEAFF. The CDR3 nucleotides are TGTGCCTGGAGTGTACAGGCCTACACTGAAGCTTTCTTT.

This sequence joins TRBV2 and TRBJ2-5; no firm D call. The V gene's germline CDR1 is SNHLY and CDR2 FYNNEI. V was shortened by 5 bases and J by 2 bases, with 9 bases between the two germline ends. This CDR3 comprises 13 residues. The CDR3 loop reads CASSFIRQETQYF. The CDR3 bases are TGTGCCAGCAGTTTTATCAGACAAGAGACCCAGTACTTC.

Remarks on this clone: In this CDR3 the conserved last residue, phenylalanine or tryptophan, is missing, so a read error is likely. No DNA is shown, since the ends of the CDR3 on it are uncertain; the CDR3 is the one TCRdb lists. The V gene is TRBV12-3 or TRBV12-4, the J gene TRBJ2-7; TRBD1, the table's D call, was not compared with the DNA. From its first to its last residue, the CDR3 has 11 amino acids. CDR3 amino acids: CASSLEQPHMI.

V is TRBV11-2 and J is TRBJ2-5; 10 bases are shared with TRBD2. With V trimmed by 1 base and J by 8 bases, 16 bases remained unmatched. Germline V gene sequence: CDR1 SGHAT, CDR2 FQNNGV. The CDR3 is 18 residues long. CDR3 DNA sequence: TGTGCCAGCAGCTTAGTGCTTCCCTTTCGGGCTAGCGGGGGAACCCAGTACTTC. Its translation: CASSLVLPFRASGGTQYF.

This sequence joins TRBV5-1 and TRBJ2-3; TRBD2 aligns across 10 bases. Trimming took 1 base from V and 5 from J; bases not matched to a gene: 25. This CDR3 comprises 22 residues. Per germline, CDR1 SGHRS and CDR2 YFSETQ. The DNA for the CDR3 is TGCGCCAGCAGCTTGACGATCCCGGAGAGGCTAGCGGGGGCACTAGGGGTAGATACGCAGTATTTT. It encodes CASSLTIPERLAGALGVDTQYF.

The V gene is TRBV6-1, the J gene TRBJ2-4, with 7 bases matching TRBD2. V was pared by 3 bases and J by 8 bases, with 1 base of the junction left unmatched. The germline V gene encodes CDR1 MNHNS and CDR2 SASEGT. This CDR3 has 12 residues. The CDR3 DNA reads TGTGCCAGCAGTGACCGGGGGGACATTCAGTACTTC. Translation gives CASSDRGDIQYF.

DNA for the CDR3: TGTGCCAGCAGTTCCAACGGACAGGGTGGTACTGAAGCTTTCTTT. Translated, it gives CASSSNGQGGTEAFF. The V gene is TRBV28, the J gene TRBJ1-1; 8 bases align to TRBD1. The CDR3 consists of 15 residues. The germline V gene encodes CDR1 MDHEN and CDR2 SYDVKM. The V segment lost 4 bases and the J segment 5 bases; nucleotides outside the gene matches: 9.

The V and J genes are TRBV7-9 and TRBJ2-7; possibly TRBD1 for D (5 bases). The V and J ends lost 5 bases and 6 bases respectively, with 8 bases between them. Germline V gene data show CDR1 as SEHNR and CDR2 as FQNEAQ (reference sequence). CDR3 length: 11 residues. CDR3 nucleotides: TGTGCCAGCAGCCTCGACAGCGAGCAGTACTTC. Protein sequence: CASSLDSEQYF.

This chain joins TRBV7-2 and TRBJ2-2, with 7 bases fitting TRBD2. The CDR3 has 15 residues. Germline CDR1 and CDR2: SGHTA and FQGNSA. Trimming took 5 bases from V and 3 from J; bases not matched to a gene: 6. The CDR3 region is CASSQGLGDTGELFF. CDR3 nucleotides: TGTGCCAGCAGCCAAGGACTAGGGGACACCGGGGAGCTGTTTTTT.

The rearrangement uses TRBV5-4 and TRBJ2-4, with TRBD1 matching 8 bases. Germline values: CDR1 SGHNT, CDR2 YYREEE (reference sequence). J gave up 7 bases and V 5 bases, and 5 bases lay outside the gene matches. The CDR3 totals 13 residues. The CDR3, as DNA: TGTGCCAGCAGTTGGACAGGGACGAACATTCAGTACTTC. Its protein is CASSWTGTNIQYF.